Included here is one T cell receptor beta chain sequence, with context. The specificity of this receptor is unknown. No base quality information exists; no much larger clone differs at one position. Libraries came from the immunoSEQ multiplex PCR assay. TCRdb obtained this table from immuneACCESS and retained in-frame rearrangements with V and J assigned. These tables miss some clones; where compared with another copy, unresolved V genes account for less than half of the shortfall, and the remainder is unexplained. For this sample there are about 83,000 clones; 92% appear just once. The ten most abundant clones make up approximately 0.25% of the sample. These data originate in a study of technical replicates of blood from a few donors (dated by TCRdb to 2015 to 2018). The V and J ends are trimmed by 7 bases and 4 bases, leaving 14 bases between them. The germline V gene provides CDR1 SNHLY and CDR2 FYNNEI. The CDR3 runs 14 amino acids, cysteine and phenylalanine included. Only CDR3 DNA remains: 42 bases, in frame from the first base.

Recombination linked TRBV2 to TRBJ2-1; perhaps TRBD1 is the D gene, with 5 bases matching. This TCR came from a human donor in good health. The sample consisted of T cells isolated from PBMCs. The sequence in DNA is TGTGCCAGCAACGAACACAGGAATTACAATGAGCAGTTCTTC. This gives the protein CASNEHRNYNEQFF.